These 21 T cell receptor beta chains share one sample of origin, sequenced in a study of T cell responses to AZD1222 COVID-19 vaccine. The method was immunoSEQ multiplex PCR; TCRdb's version includes in-frame clones alone and lacks a portion of them. The repertoire holds some 200,000 clones, roughly nine tenths seen once, with around 3% in the top ten. The source material was peripheral blood, sampled 28 days after the second AZD1222 dose. Source of these receptors: an adult who received the AZD1222 COVID-19 vaccine.

This clone was picked up a small number of times. The chain is built from TRBV10-3 and TRBJ2-7, with 9 positions matching TRBD2. Germline V lookup: CDR1 ENHRY, CDR2 SYGVKD. The CDR3 is 14 amino acids. The J segment lost 4 bases and the V segment lost 8 bases, leaving 9 bases of the junction unmatched. The CDR3 region is CAIQVSREGYEQYF. The CDR3 DNA reads TGTGCCATCCAGGTGTCGCGGGAGGGTTACGAGCAGTACTTC.

This clone was recorded once. The chain uses TRBV4-3 and TRBJ1-4; 10 bases are shared with TRBD1. CDR1 LGHNA and CDR2 YSLEER come from the germline V gene. The CDR3 spans 15 residues. The V and J ends lost 4 bases and 8 bases, in that order; junction bases with no gene match: 7. The DNA for the CDR3 is TGCGCCAGCAGCCCAGAGGGGACAGGGGACGAAAAACTGTTTTTT. It specifies CASSPEGTGDEKLFF.

This rearrangement joins TRBV7-2 to TRBJ1-2, with unresolved D. The V gene's germline CDR1 is SGHTA and CDR2 FQGNSA. Trimming pared 5 bases from V and 4 bases from J, leaving 14 bases between. CDR3 length: 14 amino acids. The CDR3 protein is CASSPDKSLYGYTF. CDR3 DNA: TGTGCCAGCAGCCCTGACAAGTCGCTCTATGGCTACACCTTC.

This clone was seen just once. The rearrangement links TRBV18 to TRBJ2-3; 11 bases align to TRBD2. Looked up from germline, CDR1 is KGHSH and CDR2 is LQKENI. J lost 4 bases, V lost 5 bases, and 5 bases had no gene match. The CDR3 covers 15 residues. The CDR3 loop reads CASSSLAGGPDTQYF. Here the CDR3 DNA reads TGTGCCAGCTCATCCTTAGCGGGAGGGCCAGATACGCAGTATTTT.

CDR3 amino acids: CASSQRLAGGSSYEQYF. The CDR3 bases are TGCGCCAGCAGCCAACGACTAGCGGGAGGGAGCTCCTACGAGCAGTACTTC. The chain joins TRBV4-1 to TRBJ2-7; 14 nucleotides agree with TRBD2. Per germline, CDR1 MGHRA and CDR2 YSYEKL. J lost 0 bases, V lost 2 bases, and 3 bases had no gene match. This CDR3 has 17 residues.

The chain uses TRBV6-5 and TRBJ2-3; D possibly corresponds to TRBD2 (6 bases). This CDR3 comprises 15 residues. The ends were cut back, 0 bases at V and 3 bases at J, with 10 bases in the middle. Germline V lookup: CDR1 MNHEY, CDR2 SVGAGI. CDR3 nucleotides: TGTGCCAGCAGTTACTCAACTAGCAGGACAGATACGCAGTATTTT. Protein sequence: CASSYSTSRTDTQYF.

The chain combines TRBV5-4 with TRBJ2-7, with 10 bases lining up with TRBD1. The CDR3 extends over 15 amino acids. CDR1 and CDR2 (germline): SGHNT, YYREEE (reference sequence). With 1 base clipped from V and 6 bases from J, the junction kept 7 bases outside the gene matches. This CDR3 is CASSLRTGGGGEQYF. Here the CDR3 DNA reads TGTGCCAGCAGCTTGAGGACAGGGGGAGGAGGCGAGCAGTACTTC.

This clone came up once. The chain combines TRBV6-5 with TRBJ2-7, with unresolved D. The V gene's germline CDR1 is MNHEY and CDR2 SVGAGI. V gave up 6 bases and J gave up 0 bases, with 9 bases separating them. The CDR3 length is 13 residues. The CDR3 sequence: CASSKESSYEQYF. CDR3 in DNA: TGTGCCAGCAGCAAAGAGAGCTCCTACGAGCAGTACTTC.

The count of this clone is one. DNA for the CDR3: TGTGCCAGCAGCCCGCGGACAGGGGGCTTCGACGAGCAGTACTTC. Translating it yields CASSPRTGGFDEQYF. The genes are TRBV11-3 and TRBJ2-7; 11 bases agree with TRBD1. V dropped 5 bases and J dropped 5; count of bases not matched to a gene: 8. Germline-derived CDR1 and CDR2 are SGHNT and YENEEA. This CDR3 is 15 amino acids long.

This clone was found once. V usage is TRBV19 and J usage is TRBJ2-7, with D perhaps TRBD2 (6 bases). In germline, CDR1 is LNHDA, CDR2 SQIVND (reference sequence). Trimming left V 4 bases short and J 2 bases short, with 15 bases between. The CDR3 consists of 15 residues. The CDR3 loop reads CASSTFGGGTYEQYF. CDR3 nucleotide sequence: TGTGCCAGTAGTACCTTCGGGGGAGGCACCTACGAGCAGTACTTC.

This sequence joins TRBV12-3 or TRBV12-4 and TRBJ1-6; D ambiguous. The CDR3 is 12 amino acids. The V and J ends lost 3 bases and 11 bases respectively, with 8 bases between them. CDR3 region: CASSFAGTPLHF. In DNA form, the CDR3 reads TGTGCCAGCAGTTTCGCCGGCACACCCCTCCACTTT.

The V and J genes are TRBV30 and TRBJ2-5; TRBD1 aligns across 10 bases. This CDR3 has 12 amino acids. The V and J ends lost 5 bases and 3 bases, in that order; junction bases with no gene match: 0. Germline V gene lookup returns CDR1 GTSNPN and CDR2 SVGIG (reference sequence). The CDR3 DNA reads as TGTGCCTGGGGGACAGGGGAAGAGACCCAGTACTTC. Translation gives CAWGTGEETQYF. Combining the CDR3 with reference TRBV30 and TRBJ2-5 gives the whole variable domain SQTIHQWPATLVQPVGSPLSLECTVEGTSNPNLYWYRQAAGRGLQLLFYSVGIGQISSEVPQNLSASRPQDRQFILSSKKLLLSDSGFYLCAWGTGEETQYFGPGTRLLVL.

The J gene is TRBJ2-1, the V gene TRBV20-1; TRBD2 might be the D (5 bases). Germline assignment: CDR1 DFQATT and CDR2 SNEGSKA (reference sequence). This CDR3 is built from 13 residues. V lost 3 bases and J 7 bases, leaving 13 bases between the germline ends. CDR3 loop: CSASSNPGNEQFF. CDR3 sequence (DNA): TGCAGTGCTAGTAGTAACCCGGGGAATGAGCAGTTCTTC.

The chain combines TRBV5-4 with TRBJ2-1, with D perhaps TRBD2 (6 bases). Germline loops: CDR1 SGHNT, CDR2 YYREEE (reference sequence). V lost 9 bases, J lost 0 bases, and 13 bases lay in between. The CDR3 contains 14 residues. CDR3 residues: CATSSTSSYNEQFF. CDR3 in DNA: TGTGCCACCTCCTCGACTAGCTCCTACAATGAGCAGTTCTTC. Variable domain in full (rest from reference TRBV5-4 and TRBJ2-1): ETGVTQSPTHLIKTRGQQVTLRCSSQSGHNTVSWYQQALGQGPQFIFQYYREEENGRGNFPPRFSGLQFPNYSSELNVNALELDDSALYLCATSSTSSYNEQFFGPGTRLTVL.

The chain has TRBV19 and TRBJ2-5, with TRBD2 as a possible D gene (6 bases). This CDR3 spans 11 amino acids. CDR1 and CDR2 (germline): LNHDA, SQIVND (reference sequence). Trimming left V 9 bases short and J 4 bases short, with 9 bases between. In nucleotides, the CDR3 is TGTGCCAGCGCGGAGGGAGAGACCCAGTACTTC. Translated, it gives CASAEGETQYF. The whole variable domain, remainder taken from reference TRBV19 and TRBJ2-5, is DGGITQSPKYLFRKEGQNVTLSCEQNLNHDAMYWYRQDPGQGLRLIYYSQIVNDFQKGDIAEGYSVSREKKESFPLTVTSAQKNPTAFYLCASAEGETQYFGPGTRLLVL.

The V call is TRBV27, the J call TRBJ1-2, with 7 bases that match TRBD1. The CDR3 totals 16 residues. The V gene's germline CDR1 is MNHEY and CDR2 SMNVEV (reference sequence). With 6 bases clipped from V and 2 bases from J, the junction kept 12 bases outside the gene matches. CDR3 in DNA: TGTGCCAGCAGAAAAGGAACCGGACAGGCGAACTATGGCTACACCTTC. Protein sequence: CASRKGTGQANYGYTF.

This clone was picked up a small number of times. The J gene is TRBJ2-7, the V gene TRBV10-1; no clear D gene. The germline V and J ends were trimmed by 2 bases and 7 bases, with 9 bases remaining between them. This CDR3 is built from 12 residues. CDR1 and CDR2 from the germline V gene are WNHNN and SYGVQD (reference sequence). CDR3 loop: CASSENMREQYF. CDR3 sequence (DNA): TGCGCCAGCAGTGAGAATATGAGGGAGCAGTACTTC.

The V gene is TRBV9, the J gene TRBJ2-7; no firm D call. Germline V gene data show CDR1 as SGDLS and CDR2 as YYNGEE. The CDR3 is made up of 13 amino acids. The V end was cut by 0 bases, the J end by 6 bases, with 10 bases between. CDR3 sequence (DNA): TGTGCCAGCAGCGTAGTGGGCAGGAGCGAGCAGTACTTC. Protein product: CASSVVGRSEQYF.

Many counts were recorded for this clone. This sequence joins TRBV11-2 and TRBJ1-3; D might be TRBD1 (5 bases). The germline V gene has CDR1 SGHAT and CDR2 FQNNGV. Trimming took 0 bases from V and 0 from J, leaving 12 bases between them. This CDR3 comprises 17 residues. The DNA of the CDR3 is TGTGCCAGCAGCTTAGATGGGTGGAGGGGCTCTGGAAACACCATATATTTT. Translation: CASSLDGWRGSGNTIYF.

The chain employs TRBV5-8 and TRBJ1-1, with D possibly being TRBD1 (5 bases). With 4 bases removed from V and 4 bases from J, the gap between germline ends came to 17 bases. Germline V gene data show CDR1 as SGHTS and CDR2 as YDEGEE. The CDR3 consists of 15 residues. CDR3 protein: CASSKRTVGGTEAFF. The CDR3 DNA follows: TGTGCCAGCAGCAAACGGACGGTCGGGGGCACTGAAGCTTTCTTT.

The chain is built from TRBV10-3 and TRBJ1-5; D may be TRBD1 (5 bases). This CDR3 is 14 amino acids long. V lost 3 bases and J lost 0, with 6 bases in between. Germline V gene lookup returns CDR1 ENHRY and CDR2 SYGVKD. CDR3: CAISEDSSNQPQHF. The CDR3, as DNA: TGTGCCATCAGTGAAGACAGTAGCAATCAGCCCCAGCATTTT.